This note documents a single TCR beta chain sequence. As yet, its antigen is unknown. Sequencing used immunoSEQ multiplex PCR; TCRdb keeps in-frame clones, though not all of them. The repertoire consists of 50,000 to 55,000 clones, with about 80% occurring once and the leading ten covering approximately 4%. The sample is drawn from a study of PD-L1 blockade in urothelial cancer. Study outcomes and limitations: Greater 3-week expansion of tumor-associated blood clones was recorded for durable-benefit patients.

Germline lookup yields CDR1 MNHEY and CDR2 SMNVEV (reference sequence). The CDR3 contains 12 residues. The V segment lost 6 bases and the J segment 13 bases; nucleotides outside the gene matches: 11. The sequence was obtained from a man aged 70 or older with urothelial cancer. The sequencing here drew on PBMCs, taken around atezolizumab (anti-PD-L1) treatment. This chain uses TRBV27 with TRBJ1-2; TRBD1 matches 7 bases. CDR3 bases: TGTGCCAGCAGCTCCACGACAGGGACACGCACCTTC. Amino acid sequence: CASSSTTGTRTF.